This T cell receptor (beta chain) was identified during a study of T cell clonotyping in hematopoietic cell transplantation. Sequenced by immunoSEQ multiplex PCR; TCRdb stores in-frame clones only, minus some. The table includes 9,500 to 11,000 clones, 77% detected once. The germline V gene has CDR1 MNHNS and CDR2 SASEGT. Trimming removed 3 bases from V and 6 bases from J, with 9 bases in between. The CDR3 contains 13 residues. Sequencing was performed on PBMCs, taken 30 days after allogeneic stem cell transplant. The clonotype originates from a female patient aged 35 to 55 who had an allogeneic stem cell transplant from a related donor, so T cells may come from the graft donor. Some clones in this sample may be carry-over from other donors' samples. The V call is TRBV6-1, the J call TRBJ1-5; tentatively, D is TRBD1 (5 bases). CDR3 residues: CASSDRVTQPQHF. CDR3 coding DNA: TGTGCCAGCAGTGACAGGGTGACTCAGCCCCAGCATTTT.